The present T cell receptor (beta chain) was sequenced within a study of tumor-infiltrating lymphocytes in localized non-small cell lung cancer. Study findings and constraints: Available tissue quantity limited TCR sequencing to a patient subset. Compared with uninvolved lung, tumors showed higher T cell infiltration by TCRbeta sequencing.

CDR1 and CDR2 from the germline V gene are LNHDA and SQIVND (reference sequence). V shed 4 bases and J 6 bases; nucleotides not matched to a gene: 8. This CDR3 is 15 amino acids long. As regards this clone: What it binds is not known.

Using immunoSEQ multiplex PCR, the repertoire was profiled, and TCRdb retains in-frame clones only, with some absent. This table has about 12,000 clones, 82% appearing once. Sample: uninvolved lung tissue not adjacent to the tumor. This TCR was recovered from a human donor with non-small cell lung cancer. This chain joins TRBV19 and TRBJ2-2; 7 bases fit TRBD2. The CDR3 sequence: CASSRGGGPAGELFF. The CDR3 bases are TGTGCCAGTAGTAGGGGCGGGGGACCCGCCGGGGAGCTGTTTTTT.